This T cell receptor beta chain emerged from a study of blood T cell repertoires in COVID-19. TCRdb keeps only in-frame clones here, not all; method: immunoSEQ multiplex PCR. The sample yields about 210,000 clones, over 80% seen once. Germline assignment: CDR1 MNHEY and CDR2 SMNVEV (reference sequence). Germline trimming cut 4 bases from V and 0 bases from J; bases unmatched to any gene: 6. The CDR3 has 17 residues. The genes are TRBV27 and TRBJ2-3; TRBD1 matches 11 bases. This receptor was identified in a young man with acute COVID-19. The specimen sequenced was PBMCs or T cells enriched from blood (not recorded which). The CDR3 nucleotides are TGTGCCAGCAGTTACGGGACAGGGGGAGCCAGCACAGATACGCAGTATTTT. Amino acid sequence: CASSYGTGGASTDTQYF.